Following are 15 T cell receptor beta chains from one sample sequenced in a study of human T cells and chemical hapten exposure. TCRdb ran MiXCR on the RACE reads and lists one entry per CDR3 protein. Here the sample spans 380,000 or so distinct CDR3 sequences, about 4.8% being singletons. Documented time point: patch test 1, 2 weeks after DPC sensitization. The sample's treatment: therapeutic diphenylcyclopropenone sensitization with weekly scalp DPC. The sample in question was whole blood, obtained in connection with sensitization to the hapten diphenylcyclopropenone (DPC). Receptor source: a woman aged 45-65 years with alopecia areata. Some clones in this sample may be carry-over from other donors' samples.

This clonotype was observed a handful of times. V usage is TRBV28 and J usage is TRBJ2-7; D is uncertain. The CDR3 loop spans 16 amino acids. Germline CDR1 is MDHEN and CDR2 is SYDVKM. Trimming stripped 3 bases from V and 0 bases from J, with 15 bases between. The DNA for the CDR3 is TGTGCCAGCAGTTTTTCCCCCCGGCAGAGCTCCTACGAGCAGTACTTC. Its translation is CASSFSPRQSSYEQYF. The whole variable domain, remainder taken from reference TRBV28 and TRBJ2-7, is DVKVTQSSRYLVKRTGEKVFLECVQDMDHENMFWYRQDPGLGLRLIYFSYDVKMKEKGDIPEGYSVSREKKERFSLILESASTNQTSMYLCASSFSPRQSSYEQYFGPGTRLTVT.

The table lists this clonotype with many counts. This chain connects TRBV28 to TRBJ2-1; D may be TRBD1 (6 bases). CDR1 and CDR2 from the germline V gene are MDHEN and SYDVKM. Between the trimmed V and J ends, which lost 6 bases and 5 bases, there was a span of 11 bases. The CDR3 length is 13 residues. DNA of the CDR3: TGTGCCAGCAGACAGGGTCCCGACAATGAGCAGTTCTTC. Translating gives CASRQGPDNEQFF.

CDR3 protein: CASGGGWRDTGELFF. Here the CDR3 DNA reads TGTGCCAGCGGGGGCGGCTGGCGGGACACCGGGGAGCTGTTTTTT. The J gene is TRBJ2-2, the V gene TRBV28, with D possibly TRBD1 on 6 matching bases. Germline values: CDR1 MDHEN, CDR2 SYDVKM. V lost 8 bases, J lost 3 bases, and 16 bases lay in between. The CDR3 consists of 15 residues.

This chain links TRBV11-2 with TRBJ2-4; D is perhaps TRBD1 or TRBD2 (5 bases each). Germline values: CDR1 SGHAT, CDR2 FQNNGV. The ends were cut back, 5 bases at V and 10 bases at J, with 18 bases in the middle. This CDR3 is built from 14 residues. The DNA for the CDR3 is TGTGCCAGCAGCCCAATTGGTGGGGCGGGTATTCAGTACTTC. This codes for CASSPIGGAGIQYF.

This clonotype was counted at least ten times. The rearrangement links TRBV6-5 to TRBJ2-7; 8 nucleotides align to TRBD1. The germline V gene encodes CDR1 MNHEY and CDR2 SVGAGI. This CDR3 has 14 residues. V lost 6 bases and J lost 9; bases outside the gene matches: 13. This chain's CDR3 is CASRPPGQALGQYF. CDR3 DNA: TGTGCCAGCAGGCCCCCGGGACAGGCCTTGGGGCAGTACTTC.

The V gene is TRBV29-1, the J gene TRBJ1-4; D unresolved. The CDR3 spans 12 residues. Germline V gene sequence: CDR1 SQVTM, CDR2 ANQGSEA. V dropped 4 bases and J dropped 6 bases, with 9 bases sitting between them. CDR3 DNA sequence: TGCAGCGTTGTGAAGGCGGATGAAAAACTGTTTTTT. This gives the protein CSVVKADEKLFF.

About this clonotype: A much more abundant neighbour one base away suggests this may be a read error. V is TRBV5-6 and J is TRBJ1-2, with D uncertain. The CDR3 contains 13 residues. The germline V and J ends were trimmed by 2 bases and 4 bases, with 9 bases remaining between them. Germline CDR1 is SGHDT and CDR2 is YYEEEE. This chain's CDR3 is CASSLLYRYGYTF. DNA for the CDR3: TGTGCCAGCAGCTTACTGTACCGCTATGGCTACACCTTC. The full variable domain, its missing parts supplied by reference TRBV5-6 and TRBJ1-2, is DAGVTQSPTHLIKTRGQQVTLRCSPKSGHDTVSWYQQALGQGPQFIFQYYEEEERQRGNFPDRFSGHQFPNYSSELNVNALLLGDSALYLCASSLLYRYGYTFGSGTRLTVV.

This clonotype occurred many times. This chain links TRBV14 with TRBJ2-1; TRBD2 matches at 8 bases. Looked up from germline, CDR1 is SGHDN and CDR2 is FVKESK. This CDR3 has 12 residues. V was clipped by 5 bases and J by 9 bases; unmatched bases: 3. The CDR3: CASSAGGAEQFF. The CDR3 region has the DNA TGTGCCAGCAGCGCGGGGGGAGCTGAGCAGTTCTTC.

This rearrangement joins TRBV20-1 to TRBJ1-5; maybe TRBD1 (5 bases). The germline V and J ends were trimmed by 0 bases and 2 bases, with 11 bases remaining between them. Germline CDR1 DFQATT, CDR2 SNEGSKA (reference sequence). The CDR3 runs to 15 residues. CDR3 in amino acids: CSARDWGRGNQPQHF. The CDR3 DNA is TGCAGTGCTAGAGATTGGGGGAGAGGCAATCAGCCCCAGCATTTT.

The J gene is TRBJ1-1, the V gene TRBV5-4; tentative D call: TRBD1 (5 bases). Trimming stripped 4 bases from V and 6 bases from J, with 19 bases between. CDR1 and CDR2 (germline): SGHNT, YYREEE (reference sequence). The CDR3 covers 15 residues. The CDR3 DNA is TGTGCCAGCAGCCCGGGGGTCGCCGAGGTACCTGAAGCTTTCTTT. Protein sequence: CASSPGVAEVPEAFF.

This clonotype occurred many times. The CDR3 reads CSARKRGSSYEQYF. CDR3 DNA sequence: TGCAGTGCTAGGAAGCGGGGTAGCTCCTACGAGCAGTACTTC. The chain carries TRBV20-1 and TRBJ2-7; 7 nucleotides match TRBD2. After removal of 3 bases from V and 0 bases from J, the junction contained 5 bases not matched to a gene. Germline values: CDR1 DFQATT, CDR2 SNEGSKA (reference sequence). The CDR3 loop spans 14 amino acids.

The gene calls are TRBV28 and TRBJ2-1; TRBD2 matches at 9 bases. Germline V gene sequence: CDR1 MDHEN, CDR2 SYDVKM. The CDR3 runs to 17 residues. Trimming removed 8 bases from V and 4 bases from J; junction bases left unmatched: 15. CDR3 protein: CASRLAATGSLYNEQFF. As DNA, the CDR3 is TGTGCCAGCCGACTAGCGGCCACAGGATCCTTATACAATGAGCAGTTCTTC. Full variable domain (rest looked up from reference TRBV28 and TRBJ2-1): DVKVTQSSRYLVKRTGEKVFLECVQDMDHENMFWYRQDPGLGLRLIYFSYDVKMKEKGDIPEGYSVSREKKERFSLILESASTNQTSMYLCASRLAATGSLYNEQFFGPGTRLTVL.

V and J are TRBV18 and TRBJ2-7, with D tentatively TRBD2 (5 bases). This CDR3 is built from 14 residues. V lost 0 bases, J lost 2 bases, and 8 bases lay in between. Germline assignment: CDR1 KGHSH and CDR2 LQKENI. The CDR3 nucleotides read TGTGCCAGCTCACCACCTATGGAGGCCTACGAGCAGTACTTC. This translates into CASSPPMEAYEQYF. Full variable domain (missing parts from reference TRBV18 and TRBJ2-7): NAGVMQNPRHLVRRRGQEARLRCSPMKGHSHVYWYRQLPEEGLKFMVYLQKENIIDESGMPKERFSAEFPKEGPSILRIQQVVRGDSAAYFCASSPPMEAYEQYFGPGTRLTVT.

The chain couples TRBV15 to TRBJ1-4, with D uncertain. The CDR3 loop spans 16 amino acids. Trimming took off 2 bases at V and 0 bases at J, with 10 bases between the two ends. Germline V gives CDR1 LNHNV, CDR2 YYDKDF (reference sequence). The CDR3 DNA follows: TGTGCCACCAGCAGATCCCCGAGATCAACTAATGAAAAACTGTTTTTT. The encoded protein is CATSRSPRSTNEKLFF.

This clonotype appeared many times. J is TRBJ1-1 and V is TRBV9; possible D gene TRBD1, 6 bases. CDR3 length: 15 residues. Looked up from germline, CDR1 is SGDLS and CDR2 is YYNGEE. Trimming left V 4 bases short and J 4 bases short, with 17 bases between. CDR3 protein: CASSPYQGFGTEAFF. CDR3 nucleotides: TGTGCCAGCAGCCCGTATCAGGGGTTCGGCACTGAAGCTTTCTTT.